Below are 24 T cell receptor beta chains sequenced from a single sample in a study of T cell repertoires in cytomegalovirus infection. TCRdb redid the calling of the reads with MiXCR, one entry per CDR3 protein. The data hold 550,000 to 700,000 distinct CDR3 sequences, with 35% to 50% observed a single time. These TCRs are of unknown antigen specificity. The specimen was cultured PBMCs, collected from culture after CMV antigen stimulation. The receptors shown here come from a human donor in good health (CMV status not recorded). Some clones in this sample may be carry-over from other donors' samples.

The chain uses TRBV10-1 and TRBJ2-7; TRBD2 matches 9 bases. Trimming at V came to 0 bases and at J to 1 base, leaving 4 bases not matched to a gene. Per germline, CDR1 WNHNN and CDR2 SYGVQD (reference sequence). The CDR3 contains 16 residues. CDR3: CASSESRLAGSYEQYF. Written as DNA, the CDR3 is TGCGCCAGCAGTGAGTCGAGGCTAGCGGGATCCTACGAGCAGTACTTC.

The table lists this clonotype with a few counts. The chain is built from TRBV7-2 and TRBJ2-5; 15 bases match TRBD2. Looked up from germline, CDR1 is SGHTA and CDR2 is FQGNSA. The CDR3 is made up of 17 amino acids. V lost 4 bases, J lost 2 bases, and 5 bases stayed unmatched. The CDR3 DNA reads TGTGCCAGCAGCTCCGGGGGACTAGCGGGAGGTCAAGAGACCCAGTACTTC. It encodes CASSSGGLAGGQETQYF.

This sequence joins TRBV19 and TRBJ2-6; D is uncertain. The length of the CDR3 is 14 residues. Germline V CDR1 and CDR2: LNHDA, SQIVND (reference sequence). The V end lost 1 base, the J end lost 4 bases, and 5 bases lay between the germline ends. CDR3 sequence reads: CASSIGLGANVLTF. CDR3 bases: TGTGCCAGTAGTATAGGGTTAGGGGCCAACGTCCTGACTTTC. The complete variable domain, with remaining parts taken from reference TRBV19 and TRBJ2-6, reads DGGITQSPKYLFRKEGQNVTLSCEQNLNHDAMYWYRQDPGQGLRLIYYSQIVNDFQKGDIAEGYSVSREKKESFPLTVTSAQKNPTAFYLCASSIGLGANVLTFGAGSRLTVL.

This clonotype has only a few counts. V is TRBV14 and J is TRBJ1-2; 7 bases fit TRBD1. The CDR3 consists of 16 residues. V lost 2 bases to trimming and J lost 0 bases; unmatched junction nucleotides: 6. Germline V gives CDR1 SGHDN, CDR2 FVKESK. CDR3 coding DNA: TGTGCCAGCAGCCAACGGACAGGAGGGGCTAACTATGGCTACACCTTC. It codes for CASSQRTGGANYGYTF.

The chain carries TRBV7-2 and TRBJ1-2; possibly TRBD1 for D (6 bases). Trimming shortened V by 2 bases and J by 7 bases, and 11 bases separated the two germline ends. CDR1 SGHTA and CDR2 FQGNSA come from the germline V gene. The CDR3 is 13 amino acids. CDR3 sequence (DNA): TGTGCCAGCAGCTTATGGGACATCCCTGGCTACACCTTC. Translating gives CASSLWDIPGYTF.

This clonotype appeared a few times. V usage is TRBV7-6 and J usage is TRBJ1-6, with D unresolved. The V and J ends lost 4 bases and 14 bases respectively, with 15 bases between them. Germline CDR1 is SGHVS and CDR2 is FNYEAQ. The CDR3 spans 13 residues. DNA of the CDR3: TGTGCCAGCAGCTCGAAGGGCGATCCGGCCCTCCACTTT. Translation gives CASSSKGDPALHF.

The chain is built from TRBV6-8 and TRBJ1-1; D perhaps matches TRBD1 (6 bases). This CDR3 contains 14 residues. V was clipped by 5 bases and J by 6 bases, with 16 bases between them. In germline, CDR1 is MNHGY, CDR2 SAAAGT. The CDR3 sequence is CASSQGHSGAEAFF. CDR3 nucleotides: TGTGCCAGCAGTCAGGGACATTCCGGGGCTGAAGCTTTCTTT.

This chain joins TRBV6-1 and TRBJ1-1; D uncertain. The germline V gene encodes CDR1 MNHNS and CDR2 SASEGT. The CDR3 extends over 14 amino acids. V lost 1 base and J lost 1, with 7 bases in between. CDR3 in amino acids: CASSEVYRNTEAFF. The CDR3 region has the DNA TGTGCCAGCAGTGAAGTGTACAGGAACACTGAAGCTTTCTTT.

This clonotype was detected only a few times. The rearrangement uses TRBV7-2 and TRBJ1-2; 8 nucleotides align to TRBD1. V lost 5 bases and J lost 8; bases outside the gene matches: 7. This CDR3 spans 13 amino acids. Germline CDR1 SGHTA, CDR2 FQGNSA. CDR3 coding DNA: TGTGCCAGCAGCATTGACAGGGGAAGGGGCTACACCTTC. This translates into CASSIDRGRGYTF.

The chain carries TRBV7-2 and TRBJ2-5, with 9 bases lining up with TRBD2. CDR3 length equals 16 residues. Germline CDR1 reads SGHTA; CDR2 reads FQGNSA. V was clipped by 1 base and J by 0 bases; unmatched bases: 3. In DNA, the CDR3 is TGTGCCAGCAGCTTAGGGGTAGCGGGGGACCAAGAGACCCAGTACTTC. Its protein product is CASSLGVAGDQETQYF. Supplemented by reference TRBV7-2 and TRBJ2-5, the full variable domain reads GAGVSQSPSNKVTEKGKDVELRCDPISGHTALYWYRQSLGQGLEFLIYFQGNSAPDKSGLPSDRFSAERTGGSVSTLTIQRTQQEDSAVYLCASSLGVAGDQETQYFGPGTRLLVL.

V usage is TRBV7-2 and J usage is TRBJ1-2; D is uncertain. Germline V gene data show CDR1 as SGHTA and CDR2 as FQGNSA. V was trimmed by 5 bases and J by 8 bases, leaving 21 bases between them. The CDR3 contains 15 residues. CDR3 sequence reads: CASSPDWTSVRGYTF. CDR3 sequence (DNA): TGTGCCAGCAGCCCCGATTGGACGAGCGTGCGGGGCTACACCTTC.

The chain recombines TRBV12-3 or TRBV12-4 with TRBJ2-2; D gene unclear. This CDR3 is built from 13 residues. V lost 3 bases, J lost 6 bases, and 8 bases lay in between. The CDR3 spells CASSLLRSGELFF. The CDR3 DNA reads as TGTGCCAGCAGTTTGCTACGCTCCGGGGAGCTGTTTTTT.

The rearrangement links TRBV19 to TRBJ2-3; D is uncertain. Germline CDR1 reads LNHDA; CDR2 reads SQIVND (reference sequence). The CDR3 loop spans 12 amino acids. V dropped 1 base and J dropped 6 bases, with 5 bases sitting between them. This CDR3 reads CASSIGGDTQYF. CDR3 coding DNA: TGTGCCAGTAGTATAGGTGGGGATACGCAGTATTTT. The entire variable domain, with the rest obtained from reference TRBV19 and TRBJ2-3, is as follows: DGGITQSPKYLFRKEGQNVTLSCEQNLNHDAMYWYRQDPGQGLRLIYYSQIVNDFQKGDIAEGYSVSREKKESFPLTVTSAQKNPTAFYLCASSIGGDTQYFGPGTRLTVL.

The genes are TRBV6-1 and TRBJ1-1; D might be TRBD1 (5 bases). The germline V gene has CDR1 MNHNS and CDR2 SASEGT. Trimming left V 2 bases short and J 11 bases short, with 9 bases between. The CDR3 is made up of 11 amino acids. CDR3 sequence reads: CASSELGTAFF. DNA of the CDR3: TGTGCCAGCAGTGAATTGGGGACCGCTTTCTTT.

The rearrangement joins TRBV19 to TRBJ2-7; 11 nucleotides match TRBD2. In germline, CDR1 is LNHDA, CDR2 SQIVND (reference sequence). J was trimmed by 4 bases and V by 5 bases; bases with no gene match: 10. The CDR3 has 16 residues. CDR3 sequence reads: CASSFHPTSGNYEQYF. CDR3 bases: TGTGCCAGTAGTTTCCATCCGACTAGCGGGAATTACGAGCAGTACTTC.

In this sample, this clonotype turned up many times. V is TRBV7-2 and J is TRBJ2-5, with 7 bases aligning to TRBD2. Germline loops: CDR1 SGHTA, CDR2 FQGNSA. Losses at the gene ends were 7 bases for V and 0 bases for J; bases not matched to a gene: 5. The CDR3 contains 14 residues. The CDR3 DNA reads as TGTGCCAGCATGATGGGGGGGTACCAAGAGACCCAGTACTTC. Encoded protein: CASMMGGYQETQYF.

This clonotype was seen a few times. V gene TRBV7-6 combines with J gene TRBJ2-3; D is possibly TRBD1 or TRBD2 (5 bases each). The V end was cut by 4 bases, the J end by 6 bases, with 14 bases between. The CDR3 consists of 14 residues. CDR1 and CDR2 (germline): SGHVS, FNYEAQ. In nucleotides, the CDR3 is TGTGCCAGCAGCTCGGGGCCCGAGTCGGATACGCAGTATTTT. It yields the protein CASSSGPESDTQYF. The full variable domain, its missing parts supplied by reference TRBV7-6 and TRBJ2-3, is GAGVSQSPRYKVTKRGQDVALRCDPISGHVSLYWYRQALGQGPEFLTYFNYEAQQDKSGLPNDRFSAERPEGSISTLTIQRTEQRDSAMYRCASSSGPESDTQYFGPGTRLTVL.

The gene calls are TRBV7-2 and TRBJ2-1; D might be TRBD2 (6 bases). The CDR3 consists of 15 residues. V lost 5 bases, J lost 11 bases, and 22 bases lay in between. Germline CDR1 SGHTA, CDR2 FQGNSA. As DNA, the CDR3 is TGTGCCAGCAGCCAAGTAGATGGGGGGATAAGGAAGCAGTTCTTC. This gives the protein CASSQVDGGIRKQFF.

This clonotype is a singleton in its sample. This chain uses TRBV7-4 with TRBJ2-7; 7 bases are a match to TRBD1. The V gene end was trimmed by 4 bases and the J gene end by 0 bases; junction bases not matched to a gene: 6. Germline assignment: CDR1 SGHVT and CDR2 SQSDAQ. This CDR3 comprises 15 residues. The CDR3 loop reads CASSSDRPSSYEQYF. The CDR3 DNA reads as TGTGCCAGCAGCTCGGACAGGCCGAGCTCCTACGAGCAGTACTTC.

This clonotype was counted only a few times. This sequence joins TRBV20-1 and TRBJ1-6, with 7 bases lining up with TRBD1. The CDR3 length is 20 residues. J was trimmed by 4 bases and V by 6 bases; bases with no gene match: 24. CDR1 DFQATT and CDR2 SNEGSKA come from the germline V gene (reference sequence). CDR3 sequence reads: CSAYLPRQGGRSRYNSPLHF. In DNA form, the CDR3 reads TGCAGTGCCTATCTTCCCCGACAGGGAGGAAGGTCACGGTATAATTCACCCCTCCACTTT.

The chain is built from TRBV7-2 and TRBJ1-6; D not resolved. Germline assignment: CDR1 SGHTA and CDR2 FQGNSA. The CDR3 length is 15 residues. V lost 3 bases and J lost 7, with 13 bases in between. The CDR3 loop reads CASSFRAGENSPLHF. The CDR3 region has the DNA TGTGCCAGCAGCTTTAGGGCAGGTGAAAATTCACCCCTCCACTTT.

In the case of this clonotype: A much larger clone differs by one base, so this may be a read error. The genes are TRBV11-2 and TRBJ2-1; D not certain. V shed 3 bases and J shed 5 bases, with 2 bases lying between them. Germline V gives CDR1 SGHAT, CDR2 FQNNGV. The CDR3 sequence is 11 residues long. As DNA, the CDR3 is TGTGCCAGCAGCTTGCACAATGAGCAGTTCTTC. This codes for CASSLHNEQFF.

The V gene is TRBV6-1, the J gene TRBJ2-7; maybe TRBD2 (6 bases). V was trimmed by 0 bases and J by 5 bases, leaving 14 bases between them. The CDR3 sequence is 15 residues long. CDR1 and CDR2 from the germline V gene are MNHNS and SASEGT. CDR3 sequence reads: CASSEAPGWGDEQYF. For the CDR3, the DNA is TGTGCCAGCAGTGAAGCCCCGGGCTGGGGGGACGAGCAGTACTTC.

The chain combines TRBV19 with TRBJ1-1, with 8 bases that match TRBD1. V trimming: 7 bases; J trimming: 0 bases; junction bases outside the gene matches: 16. CDR1 and CDR2 from the germline V gene are LNHDA and SQIVND (reference sequence). This CDR3 region has 18 residues. The DNA for the CDR3 is TGTGCCAGTACCCTACCCGGGACAGGCCTTGGGGTGAACACTGAAGCTTTCTTT. Protein: CASTLPGTGLGVNTEAFF. Using reference TRBV19 and TRBJ1-1 for the parts outside the CDR3, the full variable domain is DGGITQSPKYLFRKEGQNVTLSCEQNLNHDAMYWYRQDPGQGLRLIYYSQIVNDFQKGDIAEGYSVSREKKESFPLTVTSAQKNPTAFYLCASTLPGTGLGVNTEAFFGQGTRLTVV.